These T cell receptor beta chains were read from a single sample in a study of regulatory T cells in long-lasting Graves disease. MiXCR, applied by TCRdb to the multiplex PCR reads, yields one record per CDR3 protein. The sample includes approximately 470,000 distinct CDR3 sequences, around 15% seen only once; the top ten take about 12%. This sample also belongs to another study, concerning T cells in Graves' hyperthyroidism and ophthalmopathy.

The starting material was peripheral blood mononuclear cells (PBMCs), obtained at new diagnosis, from a patient treated with antithyroid drugs. The receptors derive from a man aged 40-49 years with Graves disease. The CDR3 runs from the conserved cysteine through the conserved F or W. The D gene is left open where the match is weak.

D gene: NA; V gene: TRBV18; CDR3 length: 13; J gene: TRBJ2-3; CDR3 protein: CASSPESGSTQYF
D gene: TRBD1; V gene: TRBV5-1; CDR3 length: 17; J gene: TRBJ1-1; CDR3 protein: CASSSYPTDRGSTEAFF
D gene: NA; V gene: TRBV10-1; CDR3 length: 14; J gene: TRBJ1-1; CDR3 protein: CASSEGHMNTEAFF
D gene: TRBD1; V gene: TRBV15; CDR3 length: 14; J gene: TRBJ1-5; CDR3 protein: CATSRATGNQPQHF
D gene: TRBD1; V gene: TRBV19; CDR3 length: 18; J gene: TRBJ1-2; CDR3 protein: CASSISSGTGAPRDGYTF
D gene: TRBD2; V gene: TRBV4-1; CDR3 length: 17; J gene: TRBJ2-2; CDR3 protein: CASSQTSGIRSTGELFF
D gene: NA; V gene: TRBV29-1; CDR3 length: 15; J gene: TRBJ2-5; CDR3 protein: CSHIKPPRGQETQYF
D gene: NA; V gene: TRBV7-3; CDR3 length: 13; J gene: TRBJ2-3; CDR3 protein: CASSSDRTDTQYF
D gene: NA; V gene: TRBV12-3/TRBV12-4; CDR3 length: 13; J gene: TRBJ2-3; CDR3 protein: CASRWRSTDTQYF
D gene: NA; V gene: TRBV29-1; CDR3 length: 15; J gene: TRBJ2-7; CDR3 protein: CSVGGGAGAHYEQYF
D gene: NA; V gene: TRBV6-2/TRBV6-3; CDR3 length: 13; J gene: TRBJ1-5; CDR3 protein: CATQYRGNQPQHF
D gene: NA; V gene: TRBV7-9; CDR3 length: 18; J gene: TRBJ2-7; CDR3 protein: CASSLAEDYRYRRREQYF
D gene: NA; V gene: TRBV10-2; CDR3 length: 13; J gene: TRBJ2-1; CDR3 protein: CASSEGLAILAFF
D gene: TRBD2; V gene: TRBV20-1; CDR3 length: 14; J gene: TRBJ2-7; CDR3 protein: CSGEARESSYEQYF
D gene: TRBD2; V gene: TRBV9; CDR3 length: 16; J gene: TRBJ2-1; CDR3 protein: CASSAVTSGRGNEQFF
D gene: NA; V gene: TRBV30; CDR3 length: 17; J gene: TRBJ2-2; CDR3 protein: CAWSARVFIENTGELFF
D gene: TRBD2; V gene: TRBV5-4; CDR3 length: 17; J gene: TRBJ2-1; CDR3 protein: CASSLALGLAEYNEQFF
D gene: TRBD2; V gene: TRBV19; CDR3 length: 16; J gene: TRBJ2-7; CDR3 protein: CASSIARTSGVDEQYF
D gene: TRBD2; V gene: TRBV5-1; CDR3 length: 17; J gene: TRBJ2-1; CDR3 protein: CASSLWPSGSSYNEQFF
D gene: NA; V gene: TRBV11-2; CDR3 length: 14; J gene: TRBJ2-5; CDR3 protein: CASSLEASQETQYF
D gene: TRBD1; V gene: TRBV5-1; CDR3 length: 15; J gene: TRBJ2-2; CDR3 protein: CASSLGRGRAGELFF
D gene: TRBD1; V gene: TRBV29-1; CDR3 length: 13; J gene: TRBJ2-3; CDR3 protein: CSASRGRGDTQYF
D gene: NA; V gene: TRBV20-1; CDR3 length: 13; J gene: TRBJ2-1; CDR3 protein: CSARTDPHSEQFF
D gene: TRBD1; V gene: TRBV6-2/TRBV6-3; CDR3 length: 15; J gene: TRBJ2-7; CDR3 protein: CASSYGRTGKREQYF
D gene: TRBD1; V gene: TRBV5-6; CDR3 length: 15; J gene: TRBJ2-3; CDR3 protein: CASSTGQGKTDTQYF
D gene: NA; V gene: TRBV20-1; CDR3 length: 13; J gene: TRBJ2-1; CDR3 protein: CSARGLSRNEQFF
D gene: TRBD2; V gene: TRBV28; CDR3 length: 14; J gene: TRBJ2-1; CDR3 protein: CASSSPTSGNEQFF
D gene: NA; V gene: TRBV24-1; CDR3 length: 11; J gene: TRBJ2-1; CDR3 protein: CATRADNEQFF
D gene: NA; V gene: TRBV7-3; CDR3 length: 15; J gene: TRBJ2-3; CDR3 protein: CASSSPGGKGDTQYF
D gene: NA; V gene: TRBV11-2; CDR3 length: 15; J gene: TRBJ2-1; CDR3 protein: CASTFRDLPYNEQFF
D gene: NA; V gene: TRBV20-1; CDR3 length: 11; J gene: TRBJ1-6; CDR3 protein: CSARENAPLHF
D gene: TRBD1; V gene: TRBV2; CDR3 length: 14; J gene: TRBJ1-4; CDR3 protein: CASSERTGNEKLFF
D gene: NA; V gene: TRBV20-1; CDR3 length: 13; J gene: TRBJ1-5; CDR3 protein: CSAEWGAGQPQHF
D gene: NA; V gene: TRBV7-8; CDR3 length: 12; J gene: TRBJ2-5; CDR3 protein: CASSYSEETQYF
D gene: NA; V gene: TRBV20-1; CDR3 length: 14; J gene: TRBJ2-7; CDR3 protein: CSARPPPADYEQYF
D gene: TRBD1; V gene: TRBV7-2; CDR3 length: 13; J gene: TRBJ1-2; CDR3 protein: CASSLKGAVGYTF
D gene: TRBD2; V gene: TRBV20-1; CDR3 length: 17; J gene: TRBJ2-2; CDR3 protein: CSARPTSGRGNTGELFF
D gene: NA; V gene: TRBV11-2; CDR3 length: 14; J gene: TRBJ2-5; CDR3 protein: CASRPPGLQETQYF
D gene: NA; V gene: TRBV27; CDR3 length: 15; J gene: TRBJ1-4; CDR3 protein: CASSDRPAKNEKLFF
D gene: NA; V gene: TRBV20-1; CDR3 length: 12; J gene: TRBJ2-7; CDR3 protein: CSGKQGSYEQYF
D gene: TRBD1; V gene: TRBV11-2; CDR3 length: 16; J gene: TRBJ1-2; CDR3 protein: CASITGTGTGARGYTF
D gene: NA; V gene: TRBV6-9; CDR3 length: 14; J gene: TRBJ1-1; CDR3 protein: CASSYSPSGNEAFF
D gene: TRBD2; V gene: TRBV20-1; CDR3 length: 12; J gene: TRBJ2-7; CDR3 protein: CSATSGAYEQYF
D gene: TRBD1; V gene: TRBV4-1; CDR3 length: 15; J gene: TRBJ1-2; CDR3 protein: CASSQEGRGIQGYTF
D gene: NA; V gene: TRBV12-3/TRBV12-4; CDR3 length: 17; J gene: TRBJ2-5; CDR3 protein: CASSLGPALKSQETQYF
D gene: NA; V gene: TRBV5-6; CDR3 length: 15; J gene: TRBJ1-5; CDR3 protein: CASSLAGELGKPQHF
D gene: NA; V gene: TRBV7-3; CDR3 length: 17; J gene: TRBJ2-2; CDR3 protein: CASSPEGGSRNTGELFF
D gene: TRBD2; V gene: TRBV28; CDR3 length: 14; J gene: TRBJ2-7; CDR3 protein: CASNPSGNSYEQYF
D gene: TRBD2; V gene: TRBV15; CDR3 length: 16; J gene: TRBJ2-1; CDR3 protein: CATSSELAGLTNEQFF
D gene: TRBD2; V gene: TRBV9; CDR3 length: 17; J gene: TRBJ2-1; CDR3 protein: CASSVYRSGRSYNEQFF
D gene: NA; V gene: TRBV7-9; CDR3 length: 14; J gene: TRBJ2-1; CDR3 protein: CASSLQETYNEQFF
D gene: NA; V gene: TRBV20-1; CDR3 length: 16; J gene: TRBJ2-3; CDR3 protein: CSARTPARQAADTQYF
D gene: NA; V gene: TRBV29-1; CDR3 length: 13; J gene: TRBJ1-1; CDR3 protein: CSVEGGGGTEAFF
D gene: TRBD1; V gene: TRBV28; CDR3 length: 15; J gene: TRBJ2-3; CDR3 protein: CASSWTGVSTDTQYF
D gene: TRBD2; V gene: TRBV20-1; CDR3 length: 18; J gene: TRBJ2-3; CDR3 protein: CSARGLGLASPYTDTQYF